These 23 T cell receptor beta chains were sequenced from one sample in a study of T cells in Graves' hyperthyroidism and ophthalmopathy. TCR beta CDR3 region amplification was performed from RNA transcripts. Primed by the HTBI set, a first-round RT-PCR was run on the TCR CDR3. TCRdb ran MiXCR on the multiplex PCR reads and lists one entry per CDR3 protein. The sample includes about 350,000 distinct CDR3 sequences, roughly 14% seen only once; the top ten take approximately 23%. The sample was blood. The source of these receptors is a woman aged 25 to 39 with Graves' hyperthyroidism.

The V gene is TRBV4-3, the J gene TRBJ1-1; D perhaps matches TRBD1 (6 bases). Germline CDR1 is LGHNA and CDR2 is YSLEER. CDR3 size: 19 residues. The germline V and J ends were trimmed by 6 bases and 0 bases, with 26 bases remaining between them. The DNA for the CDR3 is TGCGCCAGCAGTCGCGAGGCCACACAGGGAATGGTGATGAACACTGAAGCTTTCTTT. Translating gives CASSREATQGMVMNTEAFF.

This clonotype was recorded many times. The genes are TRBV6-5 and TRBJ2-3, with 7 bases lining up with TRBD2. This CDR3 is built from 14 residues. Germline CDR1 reads MNHEY; CDR2 reads SVGAGI. Germline trimming cut 2 bases from V and 5 bases from J; bases unmatched to any gene: 4. The CDR3 reads CASSYDLAVDTQYF. In nucleotides, the CDR3 is TGTGCCAGCAGTTACGACCTAGCGGTAGATACGCAGTATTTT.

This sequence joins TRBV14 and TRBJ2-2, with unresolved D. With 1 base removed from V and 6 bases from J, the gap between germline ends came to 9 bases. CDR3 length: 14 residues. CDR1 and CDR2 (germline): SGHDN, FVKESK. The DNA of the CDR3 is TGTGCCAGCAGCCAAGTCGGACGGGCCGGGGAGCTGTTTTTT. Its protein product is CASSQVGRAGELFF.

This clonotype was seen a few times. The chain uses TRBV18 and TRBJ2-1; either TRBD1 or TRBD2 may supply D (5 bases each). CDR1 KGHSH and CDR2 LQKENI come from the germline V gene. V dropped 6 bases and J dropped 9 bases, with 30 bases sitting between them. The CDR3 consists of 18 residues. The CDR3 sequence: CASSRDGIRGLQWGEQFF. As DNA, the CDR3 is TGTGCCAGCTCTAGGGACGGAATCCGAGGCTTACAATGGGGTGAGCAGTTCTTC.

This clonotype was seen ten or more times. The V and J genes are TRBV28 and TRBJ1-5; D possibly corresponds to TRBD1 (5 bases). Trimming pared 5 bases from V and 0 bases from J, leaving 5 bases between. CDR3 length: 13 residues. Germline V gene data show CDR1 as MDHEN and CDR2 as SYDVKM. DNA for the CDR3: TGTGCCAGCAGTGACAGTAGCAATCAGCCCCAGCATTTT. This sequence encodes CASSDSSNQPQHF.

This clonotype was found many times. The chain links TRBV20-1 to TRBJ1-4; TRBD1 matches at 9 bases. Trimming removed 5 bases from V and 8 bases from J; junction bases left unmatched: 12. Germline CDR1 reads DFQATT; CDR2 reads SNEGSKA (reference sequence). The CDR3 runs 15 residues. The chain's CDR3 is CSAEDRGKGAEKLFF. As DNA, the CDR3 is TGCAGTGCTGAGGACAGGGGCAAGGGGGCGGAAAAACTGTTTTTT.

This clonotype appeared many times. V and J are TRBV20-1 and TRBJ2-5; 9 nucleotides agree with TRBD2. CDR1 and CDR2 from the germline V gene are DFQATT and SNEGSKA (reference sequence). This CDR3 comprises 14 residues. The V gene end was trimmed by 4 bases and the J gene end by 0 bases; junction bases not matched to a gene: 3. The CDR3 nucleotides read TGCAGTGCTAACGCGGGGGGGTACCAAGAGACCCAGTACTTC. Its translation is CSANAGGYQETQYF.

This clonotype was detected many times. The chain links TRBV11-2 to TRBJ2-5; no reliable D call. CDR3 size: 15 residues. Trimming removed 5 bases at V and 2 bases at J, with 15 bases between. Germline V lookup: CDR1 SGHAT, CDR2 FQNNGV. The CDR3 loop is CASSTLLTLQETQYF. The CDR3 DNA sequence: TGTGCCAGCAGCACCTTACTGACGCTGCAAGAGACCCAGTACTTC.

J is TRBJ2-3 and V is TRBV7-3; D is unresolved. The CDR3 length is 13 residues. Trimming stripped 2 bases from V and 0 bases from J, with 3 bases between. CDR1 is SGHTA and CDR2 is FQGTGA in the germline V gene. The CDR3 nucleotides are TGTGCCAGCAGCTTAGAAAGCACAGATACGCAGTATTTT. Its protein product is CASSLESTDTQYF.

This chain uses TRBV19 with TRBJ1-5; D is uncertain. This CDR3 contains 13 residues. Germline assignment: CDR1 LNHDA and CDR2 SQIVND (reference sequence). The germline V and J ends were trimmed by 3 bases and 4 bases, with 7 bases remaining between them. For the CDR3, the DNA is TGTGCCAGTAGTATGGTGGGAAATCAGCCCCAGCATTTT. Translating it yields CASSMVGNQPQHF.

This clonotype was seen ten or more times. J is TRBJ2-7 and V is TRBV10-3, with 10 bases lining up with TRBD1. Germline V gene lookup returns CDR1 ENHRY and CDR2 SYGVKD. This CDR3 is built from 15 residues. V trimming: 8 bases; J trimming: 1 base; junction bases outside the gene matches: 8. In nucleotides, the CDR3 is TGTGCCATCGCTCCGGGACAGGGGATTTCCTACGAGCAGTACTTC. Encoded protein: CAIAPGQGISYEQYF.

This clonotype has at least ten counts. The chain joins TRBV2 to TRBJ2-1; 8 nucleotides match TRBD2. The CDR3 covers 16 residues. The germline CDR1 and CDR2 sequences are SNHLY and FYNNEI. V lost 0 bases and J lost 2; bases outside the gene matches: 3. CDR3 residues: CASSEAGLDPYNEQFF. In DNA form, the CDR3 reads TGTGCCAGCAGTGAAGCGGGACTAGACCCCTACAATGAGCAGTTCTTC.

This clonotype was found a few times. V gene TRBV19 combines with J gene TRBJ1-5; the match to TRBD1 covers 7 bases. V trimming: 6 bases; J trimming: 4 bases; junction bases outside the gene matches: 3. This CDR3 region has 13 residues. Germline V gene sequence: CDR1 LNHDA, CDR2 SQIVND (reference sequence). In DNA, the CDR3 is TGTGCCAGTAGCGCGGACAGGAATCAGCCCCAGCATTTT. This encodes CASSADRNQPQHF.

This rearrangement joins TRBV29-1 to TRBJ2-2; 10 positions agree with TRBD2. V shed 7 bases and J 4 bases; nucleotides not matched to a gene: 3. The CDR3 consists of 13 residues. The V gene's germline CDR1 is SQVTM and CDR2 ANQGSEA. CDR3 sequence: CSARTSGTGELFF. CDR3 sequence (DNA): TGCAGCGCCCGGACTAGCGGCACCGGGGAGCTGTTTTTT.

This clonotype was seen repeatedly, ten times or more. The chain combines TRBV15 with TRBJ2-4; 9 bases match TRBD1. CDR1 is LNHNV, CDR2 YYDKDF, per germline (reference sequence). CDR3 length: 19 residues. The V segment lost 5 bases and the J segment 0 bases; nucleotides outside the gene matches: 14. The CDR3 DNA reads as TGTGCCACCAGCGGAAGGGACAGGGTGTTCGGGCTAGCCAAAAACATTCAGTACTTC. The encoded protein is CATSGRDRVFGLAKNIQYF.

This clonotype came up many times. The rearrangement joins TRBV28 to TRBJ2-7; a weak D match, TRBD1 (6 bases). The V end was cut by 5 bases, the J end by 6 bases, with 17 bases between. Germline CDR1 MDHEN, CDR2 SYDVKM. This CDR3 region has 14 residues. The CDR3 is CASSGQDRTLEQYF. CDR3 bases: TGTGCCAGCAGTGGTCAAGACAGGACTCTCGAGCAGTACTTC.

This clonotype was recorded at least ten times. The chain joins TRBV20-1 to TRBJ2-7; the D gene is possibly TRBD1 (6 bases). Germline CDR1 reads DFQATT; CDR2 reads SNEGSKA (reference sequence). Trimming took 2 bases from V and 3 from J, leaving 14 bases between them. The CDR3 extends over 14 amino acids. CDR3 nucleotide sequence: TGCAGTGCTAGACCACAGGGTCTTGGCTACGAGCAGTACTTC. This codes for CSARPQGLGYEQYF.

This clonotype has a count of ten or more. The CDR3 region has the DNA TGTGCCAGCAGTGAAGGACGGACCTACGAGCAGTACTTC. The encoded protein is CASSEGRTYEQYF. J is TRBJ2-7 and V is TRBV28; D is unclear. The germline gives CDR1 MDHEN, CDR2 SYDVKM. Between the trimmed V and J ends, which lost 5 bases and 2 bases, there was a span of 10 bases. The CDR3 sequence is 13 residues long.

This clonotype was seen repeatedly, ten times or more. The rearrangement joins TRBV27 to TRBJ2-7, with TRBD1 matching 7 bases. The length of the CDR3 is 15 residues. The germline CDR1 and CDR2 sequences are MNHEY and SMNVEV (reference sequence). V shed 6 bases and J 3 bases; nucleotides not matched to a gene: 11. This CDR3 is CASSPVGDRVYEQYF. CDR3 DNA sequence: TGTGCCAGCAGCCCGGTGGGAGACAGGGTCTACGAGCAGTACTTC.

This clonotype was recorded many times. The rearrangement uses TRBV28 and TRBJ2-3, with 10 bases identical to TRBD2. Trimming took 5 bases from V and 0 from J; bases not matched to a gene: 8. This CDR3 is 17 amino acids long. Germline assignment: CDR1 MDHEN and CDR2 SYDVKM. CDR3 residues: CASSPYSGRPSTDTQYF. DNA of the CDR3: TGTGCCAGCAGTCCCTATAGCGGGAGGCCAAGCACAGATACGCAGTATTTT.

This clonotype occurred many times. Here the CDR3 DNA reads TGTGCCAGCAGTTTACAGGGAGGGACTAATGAAAAACTGTTTTTT. Protein product: CASSLQGGTNEKLFF. The chain links TRBV12-3 or TRBV12-4 to TRBJ1-4, with D possibly matching TRBD1 (5 bases). V was shortened by 2 bases and J by 2 bases, with 9 bases between the two germline ends. The length of the CDR3 is 15 residues.

This clonotype has at least ten counts. The J gene is TRBJ2-3, the V gene TRBV29-1; TRBD2 is a possible D gene (5 bases). This CDR3 spans 15 amino acids. The V end was cut by 3 bases, the J end by 0 bases, with 13 bases between. Germline CDR1 and CDR2: SQVTM and ANQGSEA. The CDR3, as DNA: TGCAGCGTTGAGGAGGAAGGCGTTAGCACAGATACGCAGTATTTT. It specifies CSVEEEGVSTDTQYF.

This clonotype was counted at least ten times. The V call is TRBV7-8, the J call TRBJ2-1; D is unresolved. The CDR3 sequence is 16 residues long. CDR1 and CDR2 (germline): SGHVS, FQNEAQ. V was shortened by 4 bases and J by 2 bases, with 15 bases between the two germline ends. The CDR3, as DNA: TGTGCCAGCAGCTGGCTAGAGGTGACCACCTACAATGAGCAGTTCTTC. Translation gives CASSWLEVTTYNEQFF.